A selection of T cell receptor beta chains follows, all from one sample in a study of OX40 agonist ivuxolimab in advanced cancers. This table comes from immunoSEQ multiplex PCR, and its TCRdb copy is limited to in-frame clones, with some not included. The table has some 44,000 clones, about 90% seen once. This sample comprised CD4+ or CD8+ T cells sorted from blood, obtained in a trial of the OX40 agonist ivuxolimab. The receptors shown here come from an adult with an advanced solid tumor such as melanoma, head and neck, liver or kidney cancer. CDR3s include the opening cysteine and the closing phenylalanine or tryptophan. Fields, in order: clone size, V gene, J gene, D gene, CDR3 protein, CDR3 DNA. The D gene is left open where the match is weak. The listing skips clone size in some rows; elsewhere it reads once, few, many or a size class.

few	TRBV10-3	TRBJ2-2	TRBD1	CAISSGQGNTGELFF	TGTGCCATCAGCTCGGGACAGGGGAACACCGGGGAGCTGTTTTTT
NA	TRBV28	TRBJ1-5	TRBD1	CASSTYRGQILTAQPQHF	TGTGCCAGCAGTACATACAGGGGGCAGATCCTTACTGCGCAGCCCCAGCATTTT
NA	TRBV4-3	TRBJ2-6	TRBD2	CASSQDPASGGQFSGANVLTF	TGCGCCAGCAGCCAAGACCCGGCTAGCGGGGGGCAGTTCTCTGGGGCCAACGTCCTGACTTTC
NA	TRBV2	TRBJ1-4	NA	CASSEKIQSNNEKLFF	TGTGCCAGCAGTGAAAAAATACAGAGTAATAATGAAAAACTGTTTTTT
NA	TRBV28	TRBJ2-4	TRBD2	CASIGGFNIQYF	TGTGCCAGCATCGGGGGGTTCAACATTCAGTACTTC
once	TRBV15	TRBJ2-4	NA	CATSRDCSRRKDCSKYF	TGTGCCACCAGCAGAGATTGCTCTAGACGAAAGGACTGCAGTAAGTACTTC
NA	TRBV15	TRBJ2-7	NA	CATSTAGTGRTEQYF	TGTGCCACCAGCACCGCGGGGACGGGACGAACCGAGCAGTACTTC
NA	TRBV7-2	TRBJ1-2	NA	CASSLDSGNGYTF	TGTGCCAGCAGCTTAGATTCAGGGAACGGCTACACCTTC
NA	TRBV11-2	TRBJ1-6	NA	CASSKSGPDNSPLHF	TGTGCCAGCAGCAAGTCAGGGCCTGATAATTCACCCCTCCACTTT
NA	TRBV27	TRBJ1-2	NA	CASSQRGGAWNPNYGYTF	TGTGCCAGCAGTCAGCGGGGGGGGGCTTGGAATCCTAACTATGGCTACACCTTC
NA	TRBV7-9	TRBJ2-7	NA	CASSLSSYEQYF	TGTGCCAGCAGCTTATCCTCCTACGAGCAGTACTTC
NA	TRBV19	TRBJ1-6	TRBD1	CASMRTGGQSGRSPLHF	TGTGCCAGTATGCGGACAGGGGGCCAGTCTGGACGTTCACCCCTCCACTTT
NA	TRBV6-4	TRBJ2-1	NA	CASSDYTTGEQFF	TGTGCCAGCAGTGACTACACCACGGGTGAGCAGTTCTTC
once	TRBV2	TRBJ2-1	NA	CASSVGSLARDEQFF	TGTGCCAGCAGTGTTGGATCCCTAGCCCGGGATGAGCAGTTCTTC
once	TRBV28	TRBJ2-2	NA	CASSLLPGANTGELFF	TGTGCCAGCAGTTTATTGCCAGGCGCGAACACCGGGGAGCTGTTTTTT
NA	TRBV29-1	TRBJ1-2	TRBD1	CSARQGGYGYTF	TGCAGCGCGCGACAGGGCGGTTATGGCTACACCTTC
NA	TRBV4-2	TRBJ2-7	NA	CASSQDLGSPYEQYF	TGTGCCAGCAGCCAAGACCTGGGCAGTCCCTACGAGCAGTACTTC
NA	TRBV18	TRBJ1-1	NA	CASSPGLLQNTEAFF	TGTGCCAGCTCACCGGGCCTCCTCCAGAACACTGAAGCTTTCTTT
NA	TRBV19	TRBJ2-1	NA	CASSPIAHLHNEQFF	TGTGCCAGTAGTCCGATTGCACATCTGCACAATGAGCAGTTCTTC
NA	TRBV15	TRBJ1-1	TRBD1	CATSRDRGLGEAFF	TGTGCCACCAGCCGGGACAGGGGCTTGGGTGAAGCTTTCTTT
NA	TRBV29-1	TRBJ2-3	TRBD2	CSSREASGTDTQYF	TGCAGCTCCCGGGAGGCTAGCGGCACAGATACGCAGTATTTT
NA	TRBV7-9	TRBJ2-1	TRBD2	CASSFGLAGNEQFF	TGTGCCAGCAGCTTCGGACTAGCTGGGAATGAGCAGTTCTTC
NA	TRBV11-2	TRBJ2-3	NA	CASSPLRDPPRSDTQYF	TGTGCCAGCAGCCCCCTCCGGGACCCTCCAAGGTCAGATACGCAGTATTTT
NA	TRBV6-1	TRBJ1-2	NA	CASGEGGNYGYTF	TGTGCCAGCGGAGAAGGGGGGAACTATGGCTACACCTTC
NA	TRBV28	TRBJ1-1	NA	CASSLGAGRTEAFF	TGTGCCAGCAGTTTGGGGGCAGGGCGCACTGAAGCTTTCTTT
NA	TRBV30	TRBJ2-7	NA	CAWSDPRRVPAQLGQYF	TGTGCCTGGAGCGACCCCCGCAGGGTCCCAGCGCAACTTGGGCAGTACTTC
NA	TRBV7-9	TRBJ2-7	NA	CASSFWAYEQYF	TGTGCCAGCAGCTTTTGGGCCTACGAGCAGTACTTC
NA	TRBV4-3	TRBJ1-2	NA	CASTGVLNGAYGYTF	TGCGCCAGCACTGGAGTCCTGAATGGCGCCTATGGCTACACCTTC
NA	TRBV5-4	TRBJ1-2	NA	CASSWMISGNGYTF	TGTGCCAGCAGCTGGATGATCTCGGGTAATGGCTACACCTTC
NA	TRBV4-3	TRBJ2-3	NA	CASSQRADFTQYF	TGCGCCAGCAGCCAAAGGGCCGATTTTACGCAGTATTTT
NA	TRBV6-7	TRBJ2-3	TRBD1	CASSSGRQGTTDTQYF	TGTGCCAGCAGTTCAGGGAGACAGGGAACGACAGATACGCAGTATTTT
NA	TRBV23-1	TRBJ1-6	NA	CASSLSNAAQPTSYNSPLHF	TGCGCCAGCAGTCTTTCCAATGCGGCACAACCCACCAGTTATAATTCACCCCTCCACTTT
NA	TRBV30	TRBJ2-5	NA	CAWSVGGTETQYF	TGTGCCTGGAGTGTTGGGGGTACAGAGACCCAGTACTTC
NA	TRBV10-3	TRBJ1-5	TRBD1	CASTATGDGNQPQHF	TGTGCCTCAACGGCTACAGGGGATGGCAATCAGCCCCAGCATTTT
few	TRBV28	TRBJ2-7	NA	CASSSAGTLGEQYF	TGTGCCAGCAGTTCCGCCGGGACTCTTGGGGAGCAGTACTTC
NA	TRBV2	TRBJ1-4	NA	CASSDVMGSGEKLFF	TGTGCCAGCAGTGACGTTATGGGTTCGGGAGAAAAACTGTTTTTT
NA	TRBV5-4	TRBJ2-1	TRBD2	CASTARGLAGLNEQFF	TGTGCCAGCACGGCGCGGGGACTAGCGGGGCTCAATGAGCAGTTCTTC
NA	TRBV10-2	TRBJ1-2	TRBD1	CASSPGQGGGYTF	TGCGCCAGCAGCCCCGGACAGGGAGGAGGCTACACCTTC
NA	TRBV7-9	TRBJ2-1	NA	CASSPGRSSYNEQFF	TGTGCCAGCAGCCCTGGTAGGAGCTCCTACAATGAGCAGTTCTTC
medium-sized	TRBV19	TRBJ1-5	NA	CASSTIQQPQHF	TGTGCCAGTAGTACAATACAGCAGCCCCAGCATTTT
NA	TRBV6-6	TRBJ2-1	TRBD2	CATMGGTSGYYNEQFF	TGTGCCACCATGGGGGGGACTAGCGGATATTACAATGAGCAGTTCTTC
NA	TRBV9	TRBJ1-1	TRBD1	CASSTRDRGPSMNTEAFF	TGTGCCAGCAGCACCCGGGACAGGGGTCCCTCCATGAACACTGAAGCTTTCTTT
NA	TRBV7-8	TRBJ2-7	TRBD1	CASSFLTGVGGYEQYF	TGTGCCAGCAGCTTTCTTACAGGGGTAGGAGGCTACGAGCAGTACTTC
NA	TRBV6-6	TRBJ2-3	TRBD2	CASKTLAGRTDTQYF	TGTGCCAGCAAAACCCTAGCGGGACGCACAGATACGCAGTATTTT
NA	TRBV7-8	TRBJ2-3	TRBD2	CASSSRLAGLTDTQYF	TGTGCCAGCAGCTCCCGACTAGCGGGATTAACAGATACGCAGTATTTT
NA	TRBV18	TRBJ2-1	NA	CASSQGDEQFF	TGTGCCAGCTCACAGGGGGATGAGCAGTTCTTC
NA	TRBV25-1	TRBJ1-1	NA	CASSTQILNTEAFF	TGTGCCAGCAGCACTCAGATCCTGAACACTGAAGCTTTCTTT
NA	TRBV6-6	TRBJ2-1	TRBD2	CASSSLAGTSYNEQFF	TGTGCCAGCAGTTCCCTAGCGGGTACCTCCTACAATGAGCAGTTCTTC
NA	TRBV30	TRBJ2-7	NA	CAWSKVLGEQYF	TGTGCCTGGAGTAAGGTTTTGGGGGAGCAGTACTTC
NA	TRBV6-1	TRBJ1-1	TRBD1	CASRETGLGTEAFF	TGTGCCAGCAGGGAGACAGGGTTGGGCACTGAAGCTTTCTTT
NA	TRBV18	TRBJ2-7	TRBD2	CASSPRADASGSYEQYF	TGTGCCAGCTCACCACGGGCAGATGCTAGCGGTTCTTACGAGCAGTACTTC
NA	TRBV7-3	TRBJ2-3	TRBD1	CASSRGQTRTDTQYF	TGTGCCAGCAGCCGGGGACAGACGCGCACAGATACGCAGTATTTT
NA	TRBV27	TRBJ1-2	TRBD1	CASSMTGDSGYTF	TGTGCCAGCAGTATGACAGGGGATTCTGGCTACACCTTC
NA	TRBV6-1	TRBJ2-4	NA	CASRSWVTKNIQYF	TGTGCCAGCAGGTCCTGGGTGACAAAAAACATTCAGTACTTC
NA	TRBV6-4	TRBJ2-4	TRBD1	CASGAPGQGKKLAKNIQYF	TGTGCCAGCGGGGCCCCCGGACAGGGGAAGAAACTAGCCAAAAACATTCAGTACTTC
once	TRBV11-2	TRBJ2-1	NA	CASSALSSYNEQFF	TGTGCCAGCAGTGCGTTGAGCTCCTACAATGAGCAGTTCTTC
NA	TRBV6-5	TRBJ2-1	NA	CASRPRTETYNEQFF	TGTGCCAGCAGGCCCCGGACTGAGACCTACAATGAGCAGTTCTTC
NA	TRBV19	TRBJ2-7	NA	CASSPGYTYEQYF	TGTGCCAGTTCTCCGGGGTATACCTACGAGCAGTACTTC
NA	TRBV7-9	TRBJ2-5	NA	CASSPGSTGETQYF	TGTGCCAGCAGCCCAGGTAGTACCGGGGAGACCCAGTACTTC